A single sample is the source of the 27 T cell receptor beta chains below, sequenced in a study of Ad26.COV2.S vaccination and SARS-CoV-2 variants. This sample's treatment: some 20 received Ad26.COV2.S at low or high dose, single or two shots; 5 received placebo; per-sample allocation not given. All samples were drawn on day 63, counting from the first vaccine or placebo injection. Measured with immunoSEQ multiplex PCR; TCRdb has only the in-frame clones, and not every one. The table records 350,000 to 400,000 clones, over 75% of them present only once. The sequenced sample was peripheral blood, obtained in a trial of Ad26.COV2.S vaccine versus placebo. Receptors originate from a person between 18 and 60 years old who received the Ad26.COV2.S COVID-19 vaccine or a placebo.

V is TRBV15 and J is TRBJ2-2; 11 bases align to TRBD2. The germline V gene has CDR1 LNHNV and CDR2 YYDKDF (reference sequence). The CDR3 sequence is 15 residues long. The V gene end was trimmed by 3 bases and the J gene end by 7 bases; junction bases not matched to a gene: 4. In nucleotides, the CDR3 is TGTGCCACCAGCAGGACTAGCGGGGAGGGCGGGGAGCTGTTTTTT. Translation gives CATSRTSGEGGELFF. Using reference TRBV15 and TRBJ2-2 for the parts outside the CDR3, the full variable domain is DAMVIQNPRYQVTQFGKPVTLSCSQTLNHNVMYWYQQKSSQAPKLLFHYYDKDFNNEADTPDNFQSRRPNTSFCFLDIRSPGLGDTAMYLCATSRTSGEGGELFFGEGSRLTVL.

The chain combines TRBV6-2 or TRBV6-3 with TRBJ2-2; no definite D call. CDR1 is MNHEY, CDR2 SVGEGT, per germline. The CDR3 contains 15 residues. Trimming left V 5 bases short and J 4 bases short, with 14 bases between. The CDR3 sequence is CASSISPDVTGELFF. CDR3 in DNA: TGTGCCAGCAGTATAAGTCCGGACGTCACCGGGGAGCTGTTTTTT.

The chain is built from TRBV20-1 and TRBJ1-3, with unresolved D. Germline values: CDR1 DFQATT, CDR2 SNEGSKA (reference sequence). CDR3 length: 11 amino acids. Trimming cost V 7 bases and J 8 bases, with 12 bases left between them. The CDR3: CSVNRAHTIYF. The DNA for the CDR3 is TGCAGTGTTAACAGAGCCCACACCATATATTTT.

This sequence joins TRBV18 and TRBJ2-1, with TRBD2 identical over 10 bases. The CDR3 runs 14 residues. Trimming at V came to 4 bases and at J to 5 bases, leaving 2 bases not matched to a gene. Germline CDR1 and CDR2: KGHSH and LQKENI. This CDR3 is CASSLGTSDNEQFF. CDR3 DNA: TGTGCCAGCTCACTAGGGACTAGCGACAATGAGCAGTTCTTC. The full variable domain, in which reference TRBV18 and TRBJ2-1 provide the parts outside the CDR3, is NAGVMQNPRHLVRRRGQEARLRCSPMKGHSHVYWYRQLPEEGLKFMVYLQKENIIDESGMPKERFSAEFPKEGPSILRIQQVVRGDSAAYFCASSLGTSDNEQFFGPGTRLTVL.

V and J are TRBV28 and TRBJ2-7; D is unresolved. Trimming left V 2 bases short and J 3 bases short, with 8 bases between. The CDR3 spans 13 residues. Per the germline V gene, CDR1 is MDHEN and CDR2 is SYDVKM. CDR3: CASSLNHNYEQYF. In DNA form, the CDR3 reads TGTGCCAGCAGTTTAAACCACAACTACGAGCAGTACTTC.

The chain links TRBV25-1 to TRBJ2-7; D gene uncertain. Trimming pared 7 bases from V and 3 bases from J, leaving 13 bases between. This CDR3 has 13 amino acids. The germline V gene encodes CDR1 MGHDK and CDR2 SYGVNS. In nucleotides, the CDR3 is TGTGCCAGCACCTCACCATACAGCTACGAGCAGTACTTC. Its translation is CASTSPYSYEQYF.

This chain uses TRBV10-3 with TRBJ2-1; TRBD1 aligns across 9 bases. Germline V gives CDR1 ENHRY, CDR2 SYGVKD. The CDR3 sequence is 14 residues long. V dropped 6 bases and J dropped 7; count of bases not matched to a gene: 7. This chain's CDR3 is CAISPGQGLNEQFF. CDR3 nucleotide sequence: TGTGCCATCAGCCCGGGACAGGGATTAAATGAGCAGTTCTTC.

This chain links TRBV5-1 with TRBJ2-1, with 11 bases lining up with TRBD2. The CDR3 loop spans 15 amino acids. J lost 8 bases, V lost 3 bases, and 7 bases had no gene match. The V gene's germline CDR1 is SGHRS and CDR2 YFSETQ. The CDR3 DNA is TGCGCCAGCAGCTCTCTAGCGGGAGGTGAGGATGAGCAGTTCTTC. It yields the protein CASSSLAGGEDEQFF.

CDR3 DNA sequence: TGTGCCAGCAGCTTGACAGGGGACGGGAACACCATATATTTT. Translation: CASSLTGDGNTIYF. The chain recombines TRBV5-5 with TRBJ1-3; TRBD1 matches at 7 bases. Germline CDR1 SGHKS, CDR2 YYEKEE (reference sequence). After removal of 1 base from V and 7 bases from J, the junction contained 5 bases not matched to a gene. The length of the CDR3 is 14 residues.

This chain links TRBV7-2 with TRBJ2-3; TRBD2 agrees at 8 bases. The CDR3 has 17 amino acids. The germline CDR1 and CDR2 sequences are SGHTA and FQGNSA. V was clipped by 4 bases and J by 3 bases; unmatched bases: 12. Here the CDR3 reads CASSSPSGSPRTDTQYF. The CDR3 coding sequence is TGTGCCAGCAGCTCACCCAGCGGGAGTCCCAGAACAGATACGCAGTATTTT.

This clone was counted once. The rearrangement uses TRBV5-1 and TRBJ2-5; D unclear. The CDR3 consists of 15 residues. Germline lookup yields CDR1 SGHRS and CDR2 YFSETQ. V shed 0 bases and J shed 2 bases, with 11 bases lying between them. The CDR3 protein is CASSLAIGQQETQYF. The CDR3 DNA follows: TGCGCCAGCAGCTTGGCCATTGGGCAGCAAGAGACCCAGTACTTC.

The chain is built from TRBV15 and TRBJ2-7; TRBD2 matches 8 bases. CDR1 LNHNV and CDR2 YYDKDF come from the germline V gene (reference sequence). Trimming at V came to 5 bases and at J to 1 base, leaving 7 bases not matched to a gene. The CDR3 length is 15 residues. CDR3 amino acids: CATSYHSGKSYEQYF. As DNA, the CDR3 is TGTGCCACCAGCTACCATAGCGGGAAATCCTACGAGCAGTACTTC.

The chain joins TRBV28 to TRBJ2-1; 8 positions agree with TRBD2. The CDR3 covers 14 residues. With 9 bases clipped from V and 6 bases from J, the junction kept 10 bases outside the gene matches. Germline assignment: CDR1 MDHEN and CDR2 SYDVKM. CDR3 sequence reads: CARDPGLVPNEQFF. The CDR3 region has the DNA TGTGCCAGGGATCCGGGACTAGTCCCCAATGAGCAGTTCTTC.

In DNA, the CDR3 is TGTGCCAGTAACTCTGTTAGGGGAATCTATAATTCACCCCTCCACTTT. This translates into CASNSVRGIYNSPLHF. V usage is TRBV19 and J usage is TRBJ1-6, with D possibly being TRBD1 (5 bases). This CDR3 comprises 16 residues. CDR1 LNHDA and CDR2 SQIVND come from the germline V gene (reference sequence). V gave up 7 bases and J gave up 3 bases, with 16 bases separating them.

This chain links TRBV18 with TRBJ1-2, with TRBD1 as a possible D gene (5 bases). Trimming pared 1 base from V and 7 bases from J, leaving 16 bases between. CDR1 and CDR2 (germline): KGHSH, LQKENI. The CDR3 contains 15 residues. CDR3 nucleotide sequence: TGTGCCAGCTCACCACAAACCAGGGACCCTGGTGGCTACACCTTC. Its protein is CASSPQTRDPGGYTF.

This clone was seen a single time. The chain couples TRBV7-8 to TRBJ2-1; 13 bases fit TRBD2. Per the germline V gene, CDR1 is SGHVS and CDR2 is FQNEAQ. The junction had 6 bases not matched to a gene; V was cut back by 4 bases and J by 9 bases. The CDR3 has 15 residues. CDR3 sequence reads: CASSSQGLAGAEQFF. CDR3 coding DNA: TGTGCCAGCAGCTCTCAAGGACTAGCGGGAGCTGAGCAGTTCTTC. The whole variable domain, filled in from reference TRBV7-8 and TRBJ2-1, reads GAGVSQSPRYKVAKRGQDVALRCDPISGHVSLFWYQQALGQGPEFLTYFQNEAQLDKSGLPSDRFFAERPEGSVSTLKIQRTQQEDSAVYLCASSSQGLAGAEQFFGPGTRLTVL.

V gene TRBV7-9 combines with J gene TRBJ2-1; 13 bases agree with TRBD2. CDR3 length equals 14 residues. Germline loops: CDR1 SEHNR, CDR2 FQNEAQ (reference sequence). Trimming removed 5 bases from V and 6 bases from J; junction bases left unmatched: 1. This chain's CDR3 is CASSGTSGINEQFF. The CDR3 region has the DNA TGTGCCAGCAGCGGGACTAGCGGGATCAATGAGCAGTTCTTC.

In this sample, this clone turned up once. The chain recombines TRBV28 with TRBJ1-1; no firm D call. V lost 1 base, J lost 7 bases, and 19 bases lay in between. The CDR3 contains 16 residues. Germline V gene data show CDR1 as MDHEN and CDR2 as SYDVKM. CDR3 residues: CASSLSGQPLGGEAFF. The CDR3 coding sequence is TGTGCCAGCAGTTTATCCGGGCAGCCCCTCGGTGGTGAAGCTTTCTTT. The variable domain in full, completed from reference TRBV28 and TRBJ1-1, reads DVKVTQSSRYLVKRTGEKVFLECVQDMDHENMFWYRQDPGLGLRLIYFSYDVKMKEKGDIPEGYSVSREKKERFSLILESASTNQTSMYLCASSLSGQPLGGEAFFGQGTRLTVV.

This chain uses TRBV9 with TRBJ1-1; 8 bases are shared with TRBD1. The CDR3 has 20 residues. CDR1 and CDR2 from the germline V gene are SGDLS and YYNGEE. Losses at the gene ends were 0 bases for V and 3 bases for J; bases not matched to a gene: 19. CDR3 residues: CASSVVARLARGRVDTEAFF. Written as DNA, the CDR3 is TGTGCCAGCAGCGTAGTAGCCCGTTTGGCCAGGGGGCGCGTAGACACTGAAGCTTTCTTT.

The chain couples TRBV15 to TRBJ2-7; 11 bases agree with TRBD2. This CDR3 contains 15 residues. Trimming cost V 5 bases and J 7 bases; bases outside gene matches: 10. The germline gives CDR1 LNHNV, CDR2 YYDKDF (reference sequence). CDR3 sequence: CATSELAGGPSEQYF. For the CDR3, the DNA is TGTGCCACCAGCGAATTAGCGGGAGGGCCGAGTGAGCAGTACTTC.

The gene calls are TRBV25-1 and TRBJ2-3; 8 positions match TRBD2. This CDR3 region has 15 residues. Germline V gives CDR1 MGHDK, CDR2 SYGVNS. Trimming at V came to 2 bases and at J to 4 bases, leaving 5 bases not matched to a gene. The CDR3 is CASSEIGRAADTQYF. The CDR3 DNA reads TGTGCCAGCAGTGAAATCGGGAGGGCGGCAGATACGCAGTATTTT.

The gene calls are TRBV5-1 and TRBJ2-2; no reliable D call. The CDR3 is made up of 13 amino acids. The ends were cut back, 1 base at V and 3 bases at J, with 4 bases in the middle. The germline CDR1 and CDR2 sequences are SGHRS and YFSETQ. The CDR3 is CASSLLDTGELFF. CDR3 nucleotides: TGCGCCAGCAGCTTGTTGGACACCGGGGAGCTGTTTTTT.

In nucleotides, the CDR3 is TGTGCCAGCATCCCCACAGGGCCCTATAATTCACCCCTCCACTTT. This sequence encodes CASIPTGPYNSPLHF. This sequence joins TRBV28 and TRBJ1-6; D perhaps matches TRBD1 (6 bases). This CDR3 is built from 15 residues. CDR1 MDHEN and CDR2 SYDVKM come from the germline V gene. V was trimmed by 7 bases and J by 2 bases, leaving 12 bases between them.

This clone has a single count. This chain joins TRBV15 and TRBJ1-2; 7 nucleotides agree with TRBD1. Germline loops: CDR1 LNHNV, CDR2 YYDKDF (reference sequence). The CDR3 has 13 residues. V lost 7 bases and J lost 7; bases outside the gene matches: 9. CDR3 residues: CATTSDRVGGYTF. The CDR3 nucleotides read TGTGCCACCACCTCAGACAGGGTGGGTGGCTACACCTTC.

CDR3 bases: TGTGCCAGCAGCTTTGCGCGACGGCCCAAGAACACCGGGGAGCTGTTTTTT. This translates into CASSFARRPKNTGELFF. V gene TRBV12-1 combines with J gene TRBJ2-2. TRBV12-1 is shown as a pseudogene. The CDR3 has 17 amino acids.

The chain combines TRBV4-1 with TRBJ2-1; tentatively, D is TRBD2 (6 bases). Germline CDR1 is MGHRA and CDR2 is YSYEKL. The CDR3 is 17 amino acids. V was cut by 4 bases and J by 9 bases, with 25 bases left in between. The CDR3 DNA reads TGCGCCAGCAGCCCCCATTCGACTAGTACTAGGGTAGGTGAGCAGTTCTTC. This gives the protein CASSPHSTSTRVGEQFF.

CDR3 bases: TGCGCCAGCAGCCGGGACAGGAACACCGGGGAGCTGTTTTTT. Encoded protein: CASSRDRNTGELFF. V usage is TRBV4-3 and J usage is TRBJ2-2; TRBD1 aligns across 7 bases. The CDR3 spans 14 residues. Germline lookup yields CDR1 LGHNA and CDR2 YSLEER. V was pared by 4 bases and J by 1 base, with 0 bases of the junction left unmatched.